Below are 8 T cell receptor beta chains sequenced from a single sample in a study of blood T cell repertoires in COVID-19. The repertoire was sequenced with immunoSEQ multiplex PCR; TCRdb's copy has only in-frame clones and lacks some. The table has about 170,000 clones, around 83% seen once. Sequencing was carried out using peripheral blood. Receptors originate from an older woman who had recovered from COVID-19.

This sequence joins TRBV12-3 or TRBV12-4 and TRBJ2-7; D is perhaps TRBD2 (5 bases). The CDR3 is 12 amino acids. V lost 4 bases and J lost 9, with 13 bases in between. CDR3 sequence reads: CASSWAARGQYF. The CDR3 region has the DNA TGTGCCAGCAGTTGGGCGGCCCGGGGGCAGTACTTC.

This chain connects TRBV5-1 to TRBJ1-2; TRBD1 aligns across 9 bases. Looked up from germline, CDR1 is SGHRS and CDR2 is YFSETQ. The CDR3 consists of 13 residues. With V trimmed by 4 bases and J by 8 bases, 6 bases remained unmatched. DNA of the CDR3: TGCGCCAGCAGCCCACAGGGGGCCGACGGCTACACCTTC. Encoded protein: CASSPQGADGYTF.

The chain couples TRBV6-2 or TRBV6-3 to TRBJ2-7; 12 nucleotides agree with TRBD1. Germline trimming cut 0 bases from V and 11 bases from J; bases unmatched to any gene: 8. CDR3 length equals 15 residues. Germline values: CDR1 MNHEY, CDR2 SVGEGT. The CDR3 nucleotides are TGTGCCAGCAGTTACTCGGGGACAGGGGGCACCGTGGAGTACTTC. Encoded protein: CASSYSGTGGTVEYF.

In its sample, this clone was seen a few times. The CDR3 sequence is CASSPISTGGVYGYTF. The CDR3 region has the DNA TGTGCCAGCAGCCCAATCTCGACAGGGGGAGTGTATGGCTACACCTTC. V and J are TRBV5-4 and TRBJ1-2, with 9 positions matching TRBD1. The CDR3 loop spans 16 amino acids. Looked up from germline, CDR1 is SGHNT and CDR2 is YYREEE (reference sequence). J lost 5 bases, V lost 4 bases, and 12 bases had no gene match.

The genes are TRBV18 and TRBJ2-7, with TRBD2 matching 8 bases. The CDR3 length is 14 residues. Germline lookup yields CDR1 KGHSH and CDR2 LQKENI. With V trimmed by 0 bases and J by 4 bases, 2 bases remained unmatched. As DNA, the CDR3 is TGTGCCAGCTCACCACCGGGACTAGAGTACGAGCAGTACTTC. Protein: CASSPPGLEYEQYF.

The CDR3 region has the DNA TGTGCCAGCAGCCAAGGTATAGGACTCGCAGCCTACGAGCAGTACTTC. Translating it yields CASSQGIGLAAYEQYF. This chain uses TRBV3-1 (or the pseudogene TRBV3-2) with TRBJ2-7, with a weak D call TRBD2 (5 bases). The CDR3 runs to 16 residues. CDR1 is LGHDT, CDR2 YNNKEL, per germline (reference sequence). The ends were cut back, 1 base at V and 2 bases at J, with 15 bases in the middle.

The chain combines TRBV19 with TRBJ2-7, with 8 positions matching TRBD1. Per germline, CDR1 LNHDA and CDR2 SQIVND (reference sequence). J lost 3 bases, V lost 3 bases, and 1 base had no gene match. CDR3 length equals 13 residues. The CDR3 DNA reads TGTGCCAGTAGTATCGGACAGGGCTACGAGCAGTACTTC. This sequence encodes CASSIGQGYEQYF.

J is TRBJ2-3 and V is TRBV9; 8 bases match TRBD1. Looked up from germline, CDR1 is SGDLS and CDR2 is YYNGEE. J gave up 5 bases and V 4 bases, and 3 bases lay outside the gene matches. This CDR3 comprises 13 residues. CDR3 nucleotide sequence: TGTGCCAGCAGCCCGACAGGGGTAGATACGCAGTATTTT. Its protein is CASSPTGVDTQYF.